A selection of T cell receptor beta chains follows, all from one sample in a study of cytomegalovirus exposure and HLA in healthy donors. Assay: immunoSEQ multiplex PCR; the TCRdb copy retains only in-frame clones and omits some. Counted here are 100,000 to 120,000 clones, around 86% occurring once; the ten biggest clones make up around 1.9%. The sample was PBMCs. The receptors were sampled from a man aged 35-49 years in good health and CMV-seronegative. Both conserved end residues are part of each CDR3. A D gene is named only where the DNA matches it firmly. A row's size may be missing; if present it is once, few, many or a size class.

V: TRBV19; D: .; J: TRBJ1-2; size: .; CDR3: CASSKPRTVDSYGYTF; DNA: TGTGCCAGTAGTAAACCACGGACAGTAGACTCCTATGGCTACACCTTC
V: TRBV28; D: TRBD2; J: TRBJ2-1; size: .; CDR3: CASRTQGLAVHNEQFF; DNA: TGTGCCAGCAGGACCCAGGGACTAGCGGTTCACAATGAGCAGTTCTTC
V: TRBV4-3; D: TRBD1; J: TRBJ2-1; size: .; CDR3: CASSRGGQGLNEQFF; DNA: TGCGCCAGCAGCCGCGGCGGACAGGGGCTCAATGAGCAGTTCTTC
V: TRBV6-4; D: TRBD2; J: TRBJ2-3; size: .; CDR3: CASSASTHSGGLTDTQYF; DNA: TGTGCCAGCAGTGCCTCGACCCATAGCGGGGGCCTCACAGATACGCAGTATTTT
V: TRBV7-9; D: .; J: TRBJ1-1; size: .; CDR3: CASSQTSGTEAFF; DNA: TGTGCCAGCAGCCAGACGTCGGGCACTGAAGCTTTCTTT
V: TRBV5-1; D: TRBD1; J: TRBJ1-2; size: .; CDR3: CASSLLGQGNYGYTF; DNA: TGCGCCAGCAGCTTACTCGGACAGGGAAACTATGGCTACACCTTC
V: TRBV5-6; D: .; J: TRBJ2-6; size: .; CDR3: CASSSGPGGANVLTF; DNA: TGTGCCAGCAGCAGCGGGCCGGGAGGGGCCAACGTCCTGACTTTC
V: TRBV27; D: .; J: TRBJ1-6; size: .; CDR3: CASSLRGLPLHF; DNA: TGTGCCAGCAGTTTAAGGGGGTTACCCCTCCACTTT
V: TRBV14; D: .; J: TRBJ1-3; size: .; CDR3: CASSQGGTGNTIYF; DNA: TGTGCCAGCAGCCAAGGAGGGACTGGAAACACCATATATTTT
V: TRBV9; D: .; J: TRBJ1-1; size: .; CDR3: CASSVAVNTEAFF; DNA: TGTGCCAGCAGCGTAGCGGTGAACACTGAAGCTTTCTTT
V: TRBV6-5; D: TRBD1; J: TRBJ1-1; size: .; CDR3: CASSQQGGTEAFF; DNA: TGTGCCAGCAGTCAACAGGGGGGCACTGAAGCTTTCTTT
V: TRBV2; D: .; J: TRBJ2-4; size: .; CDR3: CASSARGTEGNIQYF; DNA: TGTGCCAGCAGTGCCCGCGGGACAGAGGGAAACATTCAGTACTTC
V: TRBV6-6; D: TRBD1; J: TRBJ1-5; size: .; CDR3: CASRGGTGNNNQPQHF; DNA: TGTGCCAGCAGGGGGGGGACAGGAAACAACAATCAGCCCCAGCATTTT
V: TRBV4-1; D: TRBD1; J: TRBJ2-1; size: .; CDR3: CASSQVKDRVHEQFF; DNA: TGCGCCAGCAGCCAAGTGAAGGACAGGGTCCATGAGCAGTTCTTC
V: TRBV5-1; D: .; J: TRBJ1-5; size: once; CDR3: CASSLGVSGQPQHF; DNA: TGCGCCAGCAGCTTGGGGGTGTCGGGACAGCCCCAGCATTTT
V: TRBV4-2; D: .; J: TRBJ1-1; size: .; CDR3: CASSQEGRLVTEAFF; DNA: TGTGCCAGCAGCCAAGAGGGCAGGCTCGTGACTGAAGCTTTCTTT
V: TRBV5-1; D: .; J: TRBJ1-1; size: .; CDR3: CASSLGNKDSTAFF; DNA: TGCGCCAGCAGCTTGGGAAACAAGGACAGCACAGCTTTCTTT
V: TRBV5-6; D: .; J: TRBJ2-1; size: .; CDR3: CASSLRSAGVYNEQFF; DNA: TGTGCCAGCAGCTTGAGGTCGGCAGGGGTATACAATGAGCAGTTCTTC
V: TRBV7-9; D: .; J: TRBJ1-5; size: .; CDR3: CASSSNRVNQPQHF; DNA: TGTGCCAGCAGCTCTAACAGGGTTAATCAGCCCCAGCATTTT
V: TRBV7-9; D: TRBD2; J: TRBJ2-1; size: .; CDR3: CASSPTSGIYNEQFF; DNA: TGTGCCAGCAGCCCGACTAGCGGAATCTACAATGAGCAGTTCTTC
V: TRBV9; D: TRBD2; J: TRBJ2-1; size: .; CDR3: CASSVSGGAFEQFF; DNA: TGTGCCAGCAGCGTAAGCGGGGGGGCCTTTGAGCAGTTCTTC
V: TRBV5-1; D: TRBD2; J: TRBJ2-3; size: .; CDR3: CASSLATLAGGPGRDTQYF; DNA: TGCGCCAGCAGCTTGGCCACCCTAGCGGGGGGGCCGGGTAGGGATACGCAGTATTTT
V: TRBV19; D: .; J: TRBJ1-1; size: .; CDR3: CASSRDSSLVDEAFF; DNA: TGTGCCAGTAGTCGGGACTCTTCCCTAGTGGATGAAGCTTTCTTT
V: TRBV13; D: TRBD1; J: TRBJ1-3; size: .; CDR3: CASSPGQGGINTIYF; DNA: TGTGCCAGCAGCCCCGGACAGGGTGGGATAAACACCATATATTTT
V: TRBV28; D: .; J: TRBJ1-2; size: .; CDR3: CASTPPGWASIYGYTF; DNA: TGTGCCAGCACTCCTCCCGGTTGGGCGTCAATCTATGGCTACACCTTC
V: TRBV7-9; D: .; J: TRBJ2-7; size: .; CDR3: CAGGHSYEQYF; DNA: TGTGCCGGGGGACATTCATACGAGCAGTACTTC
V: TRBV7-7; D: .; J: TRBJ2-3; size: .; CDR3: CASSLGGSDTQYF; DNA: TGTGCCAGCAGCTTAGGAGGGTCAGATACGCAGTATTTT
V: TRBV6-1; D: TRBD1; J: TRBJ1-1; size: once; CDR3: CASSEGRDSYGTEAFF; DNA: TGTGCCAGCAGTGAAGGAAGGGACAGCTATGGGACTGAAGCTTTCTTT
V: TRBV2; D: .; J: TRBJ1-1; size: once; CDR3: CASRPSRTALTSAFF; DNA: TGTGCCAGCAGGCCCTCGAGGACAGCTTTGACGTCAGCTTTCTTT
V: TRBV5-4; D: TRBD1; J: TRBJ1-6; size: .; CDR3: CASSLGTGANLFPTLHF; DNA: TGTGCCAGCAGCTTGGGGACAGGGGCTAACCTTTTCCCCACCCTCCACTTT
V: TRBV28; D: TRBD1; J: TRBJ1-2; size: .; CDR3: CASSLSGTGVGYTF; DNA: TGTGCCAGCAGTTTATCAGGGACAGGGGTGGGCTACACCTTC
V: TRBV7-9; D: .; J: TRBJ1-4; size: .; CDR3: CASSFPTGSQNEKLFF; DNA: TGTGCCAGCAGCTTCCCCACAGGGTCACAAAATGAAAAACTGTTTTTT
V: TRBV30; D: TRBD2; J: TRBJ2-1; size: few; CDR3: CAWSVRENNEQFF; DNA: TGTGCCTGGAGTGTGCGGGAGAACAATGAGCAGTTCTTC
V: TRBV5-1; D: .; J: TRBJ2-5; size: .; CDR3: CASSPSTGETQYF; DNA: TGCGCCAGCAGCCCCTCCACGGGGGAGACCCAGTACTTC
V: TRBV9; D: TRBD2; J: TRBJ2-1; size: .; CDR3: CASSQGLANINLLPSRNEQFF; DNA: TGTGCCAGCAGCCAAGGACTAGCGAACATTAACTTGCTCCCATCTCGAAATGAGCAGTTCTTC
V: TRBV28; D: .; J: TRBJ1-2; size: few; CDR3: CASSPNGLIGGYTF; DNA: TGTGCCAGCAGTCCGAACGGACTAATTGGTGGCTACACCTTC
V: TRBV9; D: .; J: TRBJ1-2; size: few; CDR3: CASSGRSYGYTF; DNA: TGTGCCAGCAGCGGCAGATCCTATGGCTACACCTTC
V: TRBV2; D: TRBD1; J: TRBJ1-1; size: .; CDR3: CASSNQGAEAFF; DNA: TGTGCCAGCAGTAATCAGGGGGCAGAAGCTTTCTTT
V: TRBV13; D: TRBD2; J: TRBJ2-1; size: .; CDR3: CASSFRPPSGGDEQFF; DNA: TGTGCCAGCAGCTTTAGGCCCCCTAGCGGGGGGGATGAGCAGTTCTTC